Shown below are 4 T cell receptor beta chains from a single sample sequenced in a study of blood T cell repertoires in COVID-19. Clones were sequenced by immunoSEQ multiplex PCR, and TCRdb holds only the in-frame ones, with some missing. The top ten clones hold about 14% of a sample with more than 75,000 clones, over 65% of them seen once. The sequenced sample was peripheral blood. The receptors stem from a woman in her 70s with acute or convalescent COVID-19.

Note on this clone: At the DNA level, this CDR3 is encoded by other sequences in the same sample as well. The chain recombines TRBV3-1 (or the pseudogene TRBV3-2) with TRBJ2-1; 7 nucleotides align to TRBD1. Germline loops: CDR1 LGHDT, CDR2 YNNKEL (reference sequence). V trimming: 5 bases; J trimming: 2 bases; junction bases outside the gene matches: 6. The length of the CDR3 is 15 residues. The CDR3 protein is CASSLRQGTYNEQFF. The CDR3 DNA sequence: TGTGCCAGCAGCTTACGACAGGGCACCTACAATGAGCAGTTCTTC.

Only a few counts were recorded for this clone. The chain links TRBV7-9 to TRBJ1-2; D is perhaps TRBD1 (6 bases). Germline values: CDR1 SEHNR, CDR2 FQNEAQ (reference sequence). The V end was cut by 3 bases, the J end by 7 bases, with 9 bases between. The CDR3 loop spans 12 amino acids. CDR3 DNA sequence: TGTGCCAGCAGCTTTGGCAGGGGTGGCTACACCTTC. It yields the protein CASSFGRGGYTF. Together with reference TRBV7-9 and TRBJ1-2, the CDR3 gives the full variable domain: DTGVSQNPRHKITKRGQNVTFRCDPISEHNRLYWYRQTLGQGPEFLTYFQNEAQLEKSRLLSDRFSAERPKGSFSTLEIQRTEQGDSAMYLCASSFGRGGYTFGSGTRLTVV.

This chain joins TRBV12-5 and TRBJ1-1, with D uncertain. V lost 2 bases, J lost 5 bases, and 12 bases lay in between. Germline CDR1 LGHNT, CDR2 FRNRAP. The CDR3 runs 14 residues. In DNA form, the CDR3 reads TGTGCTAGTGGTTTGCAAAGTTCGGGAACTGAAGCTTTCTTT. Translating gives CASGLQSSGTEAFF.

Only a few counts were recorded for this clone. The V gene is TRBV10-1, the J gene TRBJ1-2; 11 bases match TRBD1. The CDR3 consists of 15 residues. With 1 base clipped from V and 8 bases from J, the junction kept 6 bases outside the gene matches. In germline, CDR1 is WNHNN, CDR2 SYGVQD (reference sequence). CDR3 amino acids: CASSEYGQGAYGYTF. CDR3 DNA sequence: TGCGCCAGCAGTGAGTATGGACAGGGGGCTTACGGCTACACCTTC.